The clone carrying this TCR beta chain was seen ten or more times. These data are taken from a study of Graves' ophthalmopathy and Graves' hyperthyroidism. Patients were excluded if they had other autoimmune diseases or uncontrolled infections, and likewise if pregnancy or lactation applied. Deletions cut 1 base from V and 7 bases from J, with 7 bases between. Germline lookup yields CDR1 SGHTA and CDR2 FQGNSA. CDR3 length equals 12 residues. Scientists amplified the TCR beta CDR3 regions from RNA transcripts. The authors performed first-round RT-PCR with HTBI primers and then a second-round multiplex PCR. Via MiXCR, TCRdb re-called the multiplex PCR reads, giving one row per CDR3 protein. The table includes 620,000 or so distinct CDR3 sequences, about 24% detected once.

The clonotype was recovered from a woman between 18 and 29 years old with stable Graves' hyperthyroidism. Some clones in this sample may be carry-over from other donors' samples. The sequencing input was peripheral blood. The J gene is TRBJ1-1, the V gene TRBV7-2; D is uncertain. CDR3 sequence reads: CASSLVLVEAFF. CDR3 in DNA: TGTGCCAGCAGCTTAGTCTTAGTTGAAGCTTTCTTT.